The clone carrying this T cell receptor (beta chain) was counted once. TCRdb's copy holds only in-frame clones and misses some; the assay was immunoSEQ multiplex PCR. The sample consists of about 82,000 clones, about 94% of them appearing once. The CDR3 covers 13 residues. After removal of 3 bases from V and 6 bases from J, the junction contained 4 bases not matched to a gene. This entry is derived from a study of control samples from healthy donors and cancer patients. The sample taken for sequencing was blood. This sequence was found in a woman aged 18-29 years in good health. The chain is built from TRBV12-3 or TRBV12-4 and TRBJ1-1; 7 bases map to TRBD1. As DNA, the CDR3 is TGTGCCAGCAGTTTGACAGGGCAATCTGAAGCTTTCTTT. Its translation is CASSLTGQSEAFF.